Given below is one T cell receptor (beta chain) in context. The antigen is not known. Treatment described: roughly 19 received Ad26.COV2.S at low or high dose, single or two shots; about 5 received placebo; per-sample allocation not given. At day 63 after the first vaccine or placebo injection, samples were drawn. The individual, an adult aged 18-55 years, was a donor in Boston. Generated by immunoSEQ multiplex PCR, the TCRdb table keeps only in-frame clones and is missing some. The sample lists around 320,000 clones; around nine tenths were seen once. The data belong to a study of Ad26.COV2.S vaccination and SARS-CoV-2 variants. Turning to the study itself: This donor came from the COV1001 trial of Ad26.COV2.S. Intramuscularly, Ad26.COV2.S was given either once or twice, 56 days apart.

Notes on the study in general: Ad26.COV2.S recipients had broader spike-specific TCRs (P = 0.0014).

CDR1 and CDR2 (germline): LNHDA, SQIVND (reference sequence). This CDR3 is 17 amino acids long. The V gene end was trimmed by 6 bases and the J gene end by 4 bases; junction bases not matched to a gene: 12. The TCR originated in a person aged 18-60 years who received the Ad26.COV2.S COVID-19 vaccine or a placebo. The chain employs TRBV19 and TRBJ1-2; TRBD1 aligns across 12 bases. The sample in question was peripheral blood, obtained in a trial of Ad26.COV2.S vaccine versus placebo. For the CDR3, the DNA is TGTGCCAGTAGCAGAACCGGGACAGGGGGCCGCGGCTATGGCTACACCTTC. Its protein product is CASSRTGTGGRGYGYTF. The variable domain in full, completed from reference TRBV19 and TRBJ1-2, reads DGGITQSPKYLFRKEGQNVTLSCEQNLNHDAMYWYRQDPGQGLRLIYYSQIVNDFQKGDIAEGYSVSREKKESFPLTVTSAQKNPTAFYLCASSRTGTGGRGYGYTFGSGTRLTVV.